This TCR beta chain came from a study of cytomegalovirus exposure and HLA in healthy donors. V shed 6 bases and J 7 bases; nucleotides not matched to a gene: 6. This CDR3 spans 13 amino acids. Germline lookup yields CDR1 SNHLY and CDR2 FYNNEI. About this clone itself: Its antigen is currently unknown.

Regarding the study as a whole: The study flagged about 150 TCR beta chains as cytomegalovirus-associated.

Using immunoSEQ multiplex PCR, the repertoire was profiled, and TCRdb retains in-frame clones only, with some absent. The table has some 120,000 clones, about 90% seen once. The study drew the donors from its approximately 120-subject validation cohort, separate from the approximately 700-subject first cohort. Sequencing input: PBMCs. The sequence came from a woman younger than 35 in good health and CMV-seronegative. V gene TRBV2 combines with J gene TRBJ1-1, with 9 positions matching TRBD1. The CDR3 DNA reads TGTGCCAGCAGGATGACAGGGGGGATTGAAGCTTTCTTT. It translates to CASRMTGGIEAFF.